This is a list of T cell receptor beta chains from one sample in a study of blood T cell repertoires in COVID-19. Profiled with immunoSEQ multiplex PCR; TCRdb holds only in-frame clones, not every one. The sample has 250,000 to 400,000 clones; roughly 91% are singletons. Sequencing input: peripheral blood. All receptors come from a man between 45 and 60 years old with active or convalescent COVID-19. The CDR3 runs from the conserved cysteine through the conserved F or W. A D gene is named only where the DNA matches it firmly. Expanded clones get a size class; other rows say once, few or many, or leave the size out.

>TRBJ1-3|once|TRBD1|TRBV4-3
TGCGCCAGCAGCCACCTGATACAGGGGGCGAGAAACACCATATATTTT
CASSHLIQGARNTIYF
>TRBJ1-1|NA|NA|TRBV9
TGTGCCAGCAGCGTAGACGGTGGGAACACTGAAGCTTTCTTT
CASSVDGGNTEAFF
>TRBJ2-3|NA|NA|TRBV3-1/TRBV3-2
TGTGCCAGCAGCCCCCCTAGGGGGAGGGTAAGGACGCAGTATTTT
CASSPPRGRVRTQYF
>TRBJ1-1|NA|NA|TRBV7-9
TGTGCCAGCAGCTTAATGCGGGGGACACCGAATGAAGCTTTCTTT
CASSLMRGTPNEAFF
>TRBJ2-3|NA|NA|TRBV3-1/TRBV3-2
TGTGCCAGCAGCCAAGAAGGGGGCACAGATACGCAGTATTTT
CASSQEGGTDTQYF
>TRBJ2-7|NA|NA|TRBV30
TGTGCCTGGAGTGAAGGCAGGGTCTACGAGCAGTACTTC
CAWSEGRVYEQYF
>TRBJ1-3|NA|NA|TRBV5-1
TGCGCCAGCAGTGAACCAGGAGGAAACACCATATATTTT
CASSEPGGNTIYF
>TRBJ2-5|NA|NA|TRBV28
TGTGCCAGCAGTCCCCTATCTACCCTAAACGCCCAAGAGACCCAGTACTTC
CASSPLSTLNAQETQYF
>TRBJ1-3|NA|NA|TRBV28
TGTGCCAGCCGATCGGGACTCCCCTGGCGGAACACCATATATTTT
CASRSGLPWRNTIYF
>TRBJ2-3|few|NA|TRBV5-6
TGTGCCAGCAGCTTGAAGGGGGGCGGGAGTTCTGCAGATACGCAGTATTTT
CASSLKGGGSSADTQYF
>TRBJ2-4|NA|TRBD2|TRBV30
TGTGCCTGGAGGCCGATCCGGGAGGGCAAAAACATTCAGTACTTC
CAWRPIREGKNIQYF
>TRBJ2-2|NA|NA|TRBV5-1
TGCGCCAGCAGCTTGGCCCTCCCGGGGGAAAAGCTGTTTTTT
CASSLALPGEKLFF
>TRBJ2-7|NA|TRBD2|TRBV4-1
TGCGCCAGCAGCCAAGTCTACGTGGATAGCGGGAGAAACCACTACGAGCAGTACTTC
CASSQVYVDSGRNHYEQYF
>TRBJ1-2|NA|TRBD1|TRBV19
TGTGCCAGTAGTATGAAGCAGGGGGCGCGGTATGGCTACACCTTC
CASSMKQGARYGYTF
>TRBJ1-1|NA|TRBD1|TRBV7-3
TGTGCCAGCAGCCTCACAGGGGGCACTGAAGCTTTCTTT
CASSLTGGTEAFF
>TRBJ1-1|NA|TRBD1|TRBV30
TGTGCCTGGAGTACCGCCCCGACAGGGCTGGTGAACACTGAAGCTTTCTTT
CAWSTAPTGLVNTEAFF
>TRBJ2-7|NA|TRBD2|TRBV10-3
TGTGCCATCAGGTCACTAGCGTTGGACGAGCAGTACTTC
CAIRSLALDEQYF
>TRBJ1-4|NA|TRBD1|TRBV5-1
TGCGCCAGCAGCTCCCGACCCCGACAGGGCTACTCGACTAATGAAAAACTGTTTTTT
CASSSRPRQGYSTNEKLFF
>TRBJ2-2|NA|NA|TRBV12-2
TGTGCAAGTCGCTGTGGACAGGAGAACACCGGGGAGCTGTTTTTT
CASRCGQENTGELFF
>TRBJ1-2|NA|TRBD1|TRBV3-1/TRBV3-2
TGTGCCAGCAGCCAAGATCTCAACAGGGGGCTTGGTGGCTACACCTTC
CASSQDLNRGLGGYTF
>TRBJ2-3|NA|TRBD2|TRBV19
TGTGCCAGTAGTATCGTACTAGCGGGGGGGCCAGATACGCAGTATTTT
CASSIVLAGGPDTQYF
>TRBJ1-2|NA|NA|TRBV28
TGTGCCAGCAGTCCACAAGACAGTTCTCTTTATGGCTACACCTTC
CASSPQDSSLYGYTF
>TRBJ2-3|NA|TRBD2|TRBV7-9
TGTGCCAGCAGCTTTAGCGGGGCTACAGATACGCAGTATTTT
CASSFSGATDTQYF
>TRBJ1-2|once|TRBD1|TRBV6-4
TGTGCCAGCAGTGGGGCCCACAGGGGCCACTATGGCTACACCTTC
CASSGAHRGHYGYTF
>TRBJ2-3|NA|NA|TRBV19
TGTGCCAGTAGTCTAAGGGACAAGACCACAGATACGCAGTATTTT
CASSLRDKTTDTQYF
>TRBJ1-2|few|NA|TRBV19
TGTGCCAGTAGTATCGTCTCCCCCCAGACACCGGGCTACACCTTC
CASSIVSPQTPGYTF
>TRBJ2-3|NA|TRBD1|TRBV7-9
TGTGCCAGCAGCACCGGGACAGATCATAGCACAGATACGCAGTATTTT
CASSTGTDHSTDTQYF
>TRBJ1-4|NA|NA|TRBV28
TGTGCCAGCCGCCGCCAGGATAATGAAAAACTGTTTTTT
CASRRQDNEKLFF
>TRBJ1-4|NA|NA|TRBV2
TGTGCCAGCAGCCCAGGATTTGAAAAACTGTTTTTT
CASSPGFEKLFF
>TRBJ2-1|NA|TRBD1|TRBV12-3/TRBV12-4
TGTGCCAGCAGCATGACAGGGAATGAGCAGTTCTTC
CASSMTGNEQFF
>TRBJ2-2|NA|NA|TRBV5-3
TGTGCCAGAAGCTTGTGGGCGATTGACCGACCGAACACCGGGGAGCTGTTTTTT
CARSLWAIDRPNTGELFF
>TRBJ1-5|NA|TRBD1|TRBV9
TGTGCCAGCAGCGGAGGGACAGGGGGCCAGCCCCAGCATTTT
CASSGGTGGQPQHF
>TRBJ2-1|NA|TRBD2|TRBV29-1
TGCAGCGTTGGGAGCGGGAGCCGGCATGAGCAGTTCTTC
CSVGSGSRHEQFF
>TRBJ1-2|NA|NA|TRBV14
TGTGCCAGCAGCCAAACGCGGACAGCAGTCAAAGACTATGGCTACACCTTC
CASSQTRTAVKDYGYTF
>TRBJ2-5|NA|TRBD2|TRBV18
TGTGCCAGCTCACCCAGGACTAGCGGGGTCCAAGAGACCCAGTACTTC
CASSPRTSGVQETQYF
>TRBJ2-6|NA|NA|TRBV5-1
TGCGCCAGCAGCTTGGCCGGGGGGCTTTCTGGGGCCAACGTCCTGACTTTC
CASSLAGGLSGANVLTF
>TRBJ1-2|NA|NA|TRBV6-1
TGTGCCAGCAGTGAGGGGGGGACTTTAATGGGGCCTGGCTACACCTTC
CASSEGGTLMGPGYTF
>TRBJ2-7|NA|TRBD2|TRBV7-3
TGTGCCAGCAGCTTAACTAGCGGGGGTCCCTACGAGCAGTACTTC
CASSLTSGGPYEQYF
>TRBJ2-3|NA|TRBD2|TRBV15
TGTGCCACCAGCAGAAGCCCGGGACTAGCGGGAGGGGGGGGCACAGATACGCAGTATTTT
CATSRSPGLAGGGGTDTQYF
>TRBJ2-4|NA|NA|TRBV5-5
TGTGCCAGCAGCTTGAGATACGCACGGGGAGTTGCCAAAAACATTCAGTACTTC
CASSLRYARGVAKNIQYF
>TRBJ2-1|NA|NA|TRBV3-1/TRBV3-2
TGTGCCAGCAGCCCAACCTTAGTAGCGGCATCCCACAATGAGCAGTTCTTC
CASSPTLVAASHNEQFF
>TRBJ2-1|once|TRBD2|TRBV7-2
TGTGCCAGCAGCTCCTACCGCTTCGGGGGGGACAACAATGAGCAGTTCTTC
CASSSYRFGGDNNEQFF
>TRBJ1-1|NA|NA|TRBV25-1
TGTGCCAGCAGTGGACAGCTATCGAACACTGAAGCTTTCTTT
CASSGQLSNTEAFF
>TRBJ2-7|NA|NA|TRBV6-5
TGTGCCAGCAGTTACTCACGGTTGGACGAGCAGTACTTC
CASSYSRLDEQYF
>TRBJ2-2|NA|TRBD2|TRBV5-4
TGTGCCAGCAGCTTGGATGCGGGAGGGGCCGGGGAGCTGTTTTTT
CASSLDAGGAGELFF
>TRBJ1-2|NA|NA|TRBV21-1
TGTGCCAGCAGCAGTGCCCCACCCGAGGGCAAAGACTATGGCTACACCTTC
CASSSAPPEGKDYGYTF